This TCR beta chain was documented in a study of T cell responses to AZD1222 COVID-19 vaccine. Points from the study as a whole: Reportedly, nearly half of unique spike TCRs recognized epitopes outside B.1.351/B.1.1.7 mutations. Spike-wide coverage was observed for vaccine-associated CD4 TCRs, with dominant responses at 160-218 and 743-854.

With regard to this clone: The antigen is not known.

Generated by immunoSEQ multiplex PCR, the TCRdb table keeps only in-frame clones and is missing some. The table lists 100,000 to 150,000 clones, over 75% of them singletons. Specimen: peripheral blood, collected on day 0 of AZD1222 vaccination. The TCR comes from an adult in good health.

The CDR3 DNA is TGCAGCGTTAGGACTAGCGGGTCCACAGATACGCAGTATTTT. Its protein product is CSVRTSGSTDTQYF. This chain connects TRBV29-1 to TRBJ2-3; 11 nucleotides match TRBD2. The CDR3 loop spans 14 amino acids. V lost 5 bases, J lost 2 bases, and 3 bases stayed unmatched. CDR1 is SQVTM and CDR2 is ANQGSEA in the germline V gene.